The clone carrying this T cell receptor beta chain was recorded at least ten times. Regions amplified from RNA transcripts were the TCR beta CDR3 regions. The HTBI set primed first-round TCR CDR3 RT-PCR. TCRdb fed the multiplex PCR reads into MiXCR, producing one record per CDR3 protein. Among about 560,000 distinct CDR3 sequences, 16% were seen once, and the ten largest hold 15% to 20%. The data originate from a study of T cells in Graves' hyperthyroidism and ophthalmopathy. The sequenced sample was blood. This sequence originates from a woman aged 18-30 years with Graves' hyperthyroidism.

The CDR3 DNA reads TGTGCCAGCAGGTCACCGGGACAGGGGGCCCATCGGCAGTTCTTC. Translation gives CASRSPGQGAHRQFF. The gene calls are TRBV28 and TRBJ2-1; 12 bases are a match to TRBD1. The CDR3 covers 15 residues. Germline V gene data show CDR1 as MDHEN and CDR2 as SYDVKM. Trimming took 6 bases from V and 12 from J; bases not matched to a gene: 12.